These T cell receptor beta chains were read from a single sample in a study of blood T cell repertoires in COVID-19. Clones were sequenced by immunoSEQ multiplex PCR, and TCRdb holds only the in-frame ones, with some missing. Here the sample spans fewer than 700,000 clones, around nine tenths being singletons. Input material: peripheral blood. These TCRs come from a woman aged 50 to 60 with COVID-19, enrolled during active disease. The CDR3 runs from the conserved cysteine through the conserved F or W.

CASSASGTGDEAFF,TRBV9
CASSLKQGFRPSPLHF,TRBV11-2
CASSSRTSSYNSPLHF,TRBV7-6
CASSQAGGPNTGELFF,TRBV9
CAWRSYNSPLHF,TRBV30
CASIKTRTAHQPQHF,TRBV19
CASSPLGRAVNEQYF,TRBV28
CASSPRDTIYF,TRBV5-6
CASSRPQGAGEAFF,TRBV28
CASSDSGGDGVGETQYF,TRBV5-1
CSASGGGGELFF,TRBV20-1
CASSWGGLDVNEQFF,TRBV5-1
CASSATSRGNTEAFF,TRBV9
CASSLQNLYTDTQYF,TRBV28
CASSIQGAGEKLFF,TRBV19
CSVYTAGGPYEQYF,TRBV29-1
CASSFLAGGAFF,TRBV12-3/TRBV12-4
CASSSGQVNQPQHF,TRBV27
CASSQSRGRRGAFF,TRBV23-1
CASTHPGTNSNQPQHF,TRBV19
CASSPNVGHGELFF,TRBV7-9
CASSQADTQYF,TRBV3-1/TRBV3-2
CASSHLTSGSTYEQYF,TRBV2